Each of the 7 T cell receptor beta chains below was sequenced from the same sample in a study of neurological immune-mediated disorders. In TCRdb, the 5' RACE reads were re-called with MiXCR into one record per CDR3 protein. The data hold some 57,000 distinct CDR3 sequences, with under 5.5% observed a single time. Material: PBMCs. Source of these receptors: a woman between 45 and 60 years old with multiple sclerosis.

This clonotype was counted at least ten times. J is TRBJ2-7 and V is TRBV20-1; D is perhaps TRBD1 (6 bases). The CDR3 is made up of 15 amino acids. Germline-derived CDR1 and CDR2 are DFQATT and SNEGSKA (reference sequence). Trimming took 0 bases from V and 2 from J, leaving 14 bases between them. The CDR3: CSARDLTGPTYEQYV. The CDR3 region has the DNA TGCAGTGCTAGAGATTTGACAGGACCAACCTACGAGCAGTACGTC.

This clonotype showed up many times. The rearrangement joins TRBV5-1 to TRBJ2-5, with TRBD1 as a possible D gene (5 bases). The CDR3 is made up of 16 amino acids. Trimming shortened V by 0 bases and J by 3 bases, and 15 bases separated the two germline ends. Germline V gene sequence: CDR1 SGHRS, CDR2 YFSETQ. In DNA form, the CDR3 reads TGCGCCAGCAGCTTGGAGGGGCTCTACAAGGAAGAGACCCAGTACTTC. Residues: CASSLEGLYKEETQYF.

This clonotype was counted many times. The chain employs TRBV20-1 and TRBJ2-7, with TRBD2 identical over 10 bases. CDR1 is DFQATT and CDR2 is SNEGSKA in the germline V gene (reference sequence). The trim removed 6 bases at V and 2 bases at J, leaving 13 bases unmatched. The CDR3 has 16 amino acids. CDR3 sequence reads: CSAESWPSGGAYEQYF. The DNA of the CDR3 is TGCAGTGCGGAATCGTGGCCCAGCGGGGGGGCCTACGAGCAGTACTTC.

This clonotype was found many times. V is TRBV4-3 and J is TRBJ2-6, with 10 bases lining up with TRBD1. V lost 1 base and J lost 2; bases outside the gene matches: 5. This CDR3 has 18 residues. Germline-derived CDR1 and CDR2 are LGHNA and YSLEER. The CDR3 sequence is CASSQGQGASTGANVLTF. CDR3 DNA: TGCGCCAGCAGCCAAGGACAGGGGGCGTCCACTGGGGCCAACGTCCTGACTTTC.

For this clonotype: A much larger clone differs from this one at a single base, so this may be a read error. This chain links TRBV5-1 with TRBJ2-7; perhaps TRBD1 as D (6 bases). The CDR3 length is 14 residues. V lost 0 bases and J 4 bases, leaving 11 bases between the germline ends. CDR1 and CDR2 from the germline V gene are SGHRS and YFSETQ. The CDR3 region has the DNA TGCGCCAGCAGCTTGGAACACAGGGATTACGAGCAGTACTTC. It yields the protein CASSLEHRDYEQYF.

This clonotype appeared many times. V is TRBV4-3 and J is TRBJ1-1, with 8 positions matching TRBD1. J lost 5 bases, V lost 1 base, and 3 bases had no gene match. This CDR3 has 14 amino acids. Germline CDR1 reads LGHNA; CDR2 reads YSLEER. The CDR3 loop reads CASSQGQGYTEAFF. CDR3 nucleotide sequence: TGCGCCAGCAGCCAAGGACAGGGGTATACTGAAGCTTTCTTT.

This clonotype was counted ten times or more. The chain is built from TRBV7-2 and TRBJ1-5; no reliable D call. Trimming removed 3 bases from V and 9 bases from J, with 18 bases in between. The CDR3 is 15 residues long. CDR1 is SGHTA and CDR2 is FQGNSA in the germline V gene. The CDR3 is CASSFRGLKGTPQHF. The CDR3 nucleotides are TGTGCCAGCAGCTTTCGGGGTTTAAAGGGCACGCCCCAGCATTTT.